These 19 T cell receptor beta chains originate from one sample sequenced in a study of shared clonotypes between healthy human individuals. The method was immunoSEQ multiplex PCR; TCRdb's version includes in-frame clones alone and lacks a portion of them. The sample shows approximately 470,000 clones, 81% of them seen only once. The sequenced sample consisted of PBMCs. These receptors all stem from a woman in her forties in good health. Some clones in this sample may be carry-over from other donors' samples.

The J gene is TRBJ2-6, the V gene TRBV7-2; D perhaps matches TRBD1 (6 bases). This CDR3 has 16 amino acids. Trimming took 5 bases from V and 2 from J, leaving 13 bases between them. Germline CDR1 and CDR2: SGHTA and FQGNSA. CDR3 sequence reads: CASSEQGRAGANVLTF. As DNA, the CDR3 is TGTGCCAGCAGCGAACAGGGCCGGGCTGGGGCCAACGTCCTGACTTTC.

Of note for this clone: Being one base from a much bigger clone, this may be a read error. Other DNA sequences in the sample encode the same CDR3. The V gene is TRBV5-6, the J gene TRBJ1-2, with D uncertain. Trimming removed 0 bases from V and 5 bases from J, with 2 bases in between. CDR1 and CDR2 (germline): SGHDT, YYEEEE. CDR3 size: 11 residues. The CDR3 nucleotides are TGTGCCAGCAGCTTGGGGTATGGCTACACCTTC. Its protein product is CASSLGYGYTF.

The chain is built from TRBV4-3 and TRBJ1-1; 8 bases match TRBD1. This CDR3 is 15 amino acids long. After removal of 3 bases from V and 2 bases from J, the junction contained 5 bases not matched to a gene. Germline CDR1 is LGHNA and CDR2 is YSLEER. This CDR3 is CASSHLTGENTEAFF. The CDR3 coding sequence is TGCGCCAGCAGCCATCTGACAGGGGAAAACACTGAAGCTTTCTTT.

V is TRBV19 and J is TRBJ1-2, with D hard to call. V lost 5 bases to trimming and J lost 4 bases, with 23 bases between them. The CDR3 sequence is 17 residues long. Germline lookup yields CDR1 LNHDA and CDR2 SQIVND (reference sequence). CDR3 sequence: CASSLRSTRLHSYGYTF. CDR3 nucleotide sequence: TGTGCCAGTAGTTTAAGGTCCACGAGACTCCATTCCTATGGCTACACCTTC.

Regarding this clone: The likely explanation is a read error, given a far larger clone one base away. Within the sample, other DNA sequences also encode this same CDR3. This chain connects TRBV6-9 to TRBJ1-5, with 9 bases aligning to TRBD1. Per the germline V gene, CDR1 is MNHGY and CDR2 is SVAAGI. The CDR3 length is 16 residues. CDR3 in DNA: TGTGCAAGCAACGAACGACAGGGGGGAGGAAATCAGCCCCAGCATTTT. It yields the protein CASNERQGGGNQPQHF.

As regards this clone: It is likely a read error: a sequence one base away is far more abundant. This chain joins TRBV7-2 and TRBJ1-5; D is undetermined. Germline V gives CDR1 SGHTA, CDR2 FQGNSA. Trimming pared 1 base from V and 3 bases from J, leaving 7 bases between. The CDR3 totals 14 residues. The CDR3: CTSSLEGLNQPQHF. CDR3 DNA: TGTACCAGCAGCTTAGAAGGGCTCAATCAGCCCCAGCATTTT.

Points on this clone: A far larger clone is a single base away, which makes a read error likely. The chain employs TRBV7-8 and TRBJ2-7; D is unclear. This CDR3 is built from 12 residues. In germline, CDR1 is SGHVS, CDR2 FQNEAQ. Deletions cut 5 bases from V and 5 bases from J, with 10 bases between. In DNA, the CDR3 is TGTGCCAGCAGCCACAAGGTAGACGAGCAGTACTTC. Translation: CASSHKVDEQYF.

The rearrangement uses TRBV9 and TRBJ2-3; D gene unclear. Trimming removed 4 bases at V and 1 base at J, with 10 bases between. Germline CDR1 is SGDLS and CDR2 is YYNGEE. The CDR3 extends over 14 amino acids. The CDR3 is CASSPRPRTDTQYF. In nucleotides, the CDR3 is TGTGCCAGCAGCCCACGGCCTCGCACAGATACGCAGTATTTT.

The chain combines TRBV5-1 with TRBJ2-7, with 11 positions matching TRBD1. Germline V gene lookup returns CDR1 SGHRS and CDR2 YFSETQ. Trimming took 0 bases from V and 5 from J; bases not matched to a gene: 1. CDR3 size: 14 residues. The CDR3 sequence: CASSLGDRGNEQYF. CDR3 nucleotides: TGCGCCAGCAGCTTGGGGGACAGGGGGAACGAGCAGTACTTC. Together with reference TRBV5-1 and TRBJ2-7, the CDR3 gives the full variable domain: KAGVTQTPRYLIKTRGQQVTLSCSPISGHRSVSWYQQTPGQGLQFLFEYFSETQRNKGNFPGRFSGRQFSNSRSEMNVSTLELGDSALYLCASSLGDRGNEQYFGPGTRLTVT.

As regards this clone: This could be a read error, since a much larger clone is one nucleotide away. V gene TRBV5-5 combines with J gene TRBJ1-2, with 7 bases matching TRBD1. The CDR3 extends over 14 amino acids. CDR1 is SGHKS, CDR2 YYEKEE, per germline (reference sequence). CDR3 residues: CAGSRDRTNYGYTF. For the CDR3, the DNA is TGTGCCGGCAGCCGGGACAGAACTAACTATGGCTACACCTTC.

For this clone: One junction end disagrees with the germline gene, perhaps due to a read error. The V gene is TRBV20-1, the J gene TRBJ2-7, with D possibly being TRBD2 (6 bases). Germline V CDR1 and CDR2: DFQATT, SNEGSKA (reference sequence). CDR3 length equals 9 residues. The CDR3 DNA reads TGCAGTGCTAGCCTTAGCGGCCTCTTC. Residues: CSASLSGLF.

The genes are TRBV27 and TRBJ2-3; TRBD1 matches at 9 bases. Unmatched junction bases numbered 9, after V lost 7 bases and J lost 4 bases. The CDR3 runs to 15 residues. CDR1 is MNHEY and CDR2 is SMNVEV in the germline V gene (reference sequence). In nucleotides, the CDR3 is TGTGCCAGCAACAACAGGGGGCGAGGGGCAGATACGCAGTATTTT. Amino acid sequence: CASNNRGRGADTQYF.

In regard to this clone: One end of the junction is discordant with germline, which a read error may explain. The V and J genes are TRBV7-7 and TRBJ2-2; 11 nucleotides align to TRBD2. The CDR3 sequence is 14 residues long. In germline, CDR1 is SSHAT, CDR2 FNYEAQ (reference sequence). Here the CDR3 DNA reads TGTGCTAGCAGCCAGGGACTAGCGGCCGGGGAGCTGTTTTTT. Amino acids: CASSQGLAAGELFF. Drawing the rest from reference TRBV7-7 and TRBJ2-2, the complete variable domain is GAGVSQSPRYKVTKRGQDVTLRCDPISSHATLYWYQQALGQGPEFLTYFNYEAQPDKSGLPSDRFSAERPEGSISTLTIQRTEQRDSAMYRCASSQGLAAGELFFGEGSRLTVL.

The chain joins TRBV14 to TRBJ2-1, with D hard to call. Per germline, CDR1 SGHDN and CDR2 FVKESK. The CDR3 runs to 14 residues. V shed 3 bases and J shed 9 bases, with 15 bases lying between them. CDR3 amino acids: CASSQVTMDGEQFF. The CDR3 DNA reads as TGTGCCAGCAGCCAGGTTACTATGGATGGTGAGCAGTTCTTC.

The table lists this clone with many counts. Other DNA sequences in this sample translate to the same CDR3. The chain has TRBV30 and TRBJ2-1; TRBD2 matches at 8 bases. V lost 2 bases and J lost 9; bases outside the gene matches: 6. The CDR3 is 13 amino acids. Germline CDR1 GTSNPN, CDR2 SVGIG (reference sequence). CDR3 region: CAWSWTSTVEQFF. As DNA, the CDR3 is TGTGCCTGGAGTTGGACTAGCACAGTTGAGCAGTTCTTC. The whole variable domain, remainder taken from reference TRBV30 and TRBJ2-1, is SQTIHQWPATLVQPVGSPLSLECTVEGTSNPNLYWYRQAAGRGLQLLFYSVGIGQISSEVPQNLSASRPQDRQFILSSKKLLLSDSGFYLCAWSWTSTVEQFFGPGTRLTVL.

CDR3 in amino acids: CASSHTSGGRGLADYNEQFF. In DNA, the CDR3 is TGTGCCAGCAGCCATACGTCGGGGGGACGAGGACTAGCGGACTACAATGAGCAGTTCTTC. The J gene is TRBJ2-1, the V gene TRBV9, with 10 bases matching TRBD2. Looked up from germline, CDR1 is SGDLS and CDR2 is YYNGEE. V was clipped by 4 bases and J by 3 bases; unmatched bases: 19. CDR3 length equals 20 residues.

The rearrangement uses TRBV6-1 and TRBJ2-5; possible D gene TRBD1, 5 bases. The CDR3 has 16 amino acids. V lost 1 base, J lost 5 bases, and 17 bases lay in between. CDR1 is MNHNS and CDR2 is SASEGT in the germline V gene. The CDR3 region is CASSEDVARVGETQYF. The CDR3 nucleotides read TGTGCCAGCAGTGAAGACGTGGCCAGGGTGGGGGAGACCCAGTACTTC.

In its sample, this clone was seen once. This likely traces to a read error, being one base from a far larger clone. The sample has other DNA sequences that encode this CDR3 too. J is TRBJ1-1 and V is TRBV18; D possibly corresponds to TRBD1 (6 bases). The CDR3 spans 15 residues. Germline loops: CDR1 KGHSH, CDR2 LQKENI. Here the CDR3 DNA reads TGTGCTAGCTCACCCTGGACAGCCATGAACACTGAAGCTTTCTTT. Translated, it gives CASSPWTAMNTEAFF.

CDR3 DNA: TGTGCCAGCAGCCAAGATCAAGAGACAGGGTCCCTATGGGGCTACACCTTC. Its translation: CASSQDQETGSLWGYTF. The J gene is TRBJ1-2, the V gene TRBV4-2, with 7 bases identical to TRBD1. Germline V lookup: CDR1 LGHNA, CDR2 YNFKEQ. There are 17 residues in the CDR3. V lost 0 bases, J lost 8 bases, and 15 bases stayed unmatched.